One sample yielded the 3 T cell receptor beta chains listed below, sequenced in a study of T cells in pancreatic ductal adenocarcinoma. Sequenced by immunoSEQ multiplex PCR; TCRdb stores in-frame clones only, minus some. The sample includes 30,000 or so clones, around nine tenths of them seen just once. Selected pancreatic ductal adenocarcinoma patients had undergone surgery without neoadjuvant therapy. Source material: PBMCs. Receptor source: a human donor with pancreatic ductal adenocarcinoma.

The J gene is TRBJ1-5, the V gene TRBV27; 7 bases are shared with TRBD1. Trimming at V came to 4 bases and at J to 0 bases, leaving 6 bases not matched to a gene. The CDR3 totals 16 residues. CDR1 and CDR2 (germline): MNHEY, SMNVEV (reference sequence). CDR3 coding DNA: TGTGCCAGCAGTTCCGGACAGGCTTATAGCAATCAGCCCCAGCATTTT. Amino acid sequence: CASSSGQAYSNQPQHF.

The V call is TRBV5-4, the J call TRBJ2-7, with D possibly matching TRBD1 (7 bases). The CDR3 totals 15 residues. Trimming took off 0 bases at V and 7 bases at J, with 17 bases between the two ends. CDR1 and CDR2 (germline): SGHNT, YYREEE (reference sequence). The CDR3 DNA sequence: TGTGCCAGCAGCTTGGGCGGGACAGTTCCGTCTGAGCAGTACTTC. It yields the protein CASSLGGTVPSEQYF.

V and J are TRBV28 and TRBJ2-3; 9 positions match TRBD2. V lost 5 bases to trimming and J lost 9 bases; unmatched junction nucleotides: 12. Germline loops: CDR1 MDHEN, CDR2 SYDVKM. CDR3 size: 15 residues. Written as DNA, the CDR3 is TGTGCCAGCAGTCAAAGTAGCGGGAGCGGATGGACGCAGTATTTT. This codes for CASSQSSGSGWTQYF.